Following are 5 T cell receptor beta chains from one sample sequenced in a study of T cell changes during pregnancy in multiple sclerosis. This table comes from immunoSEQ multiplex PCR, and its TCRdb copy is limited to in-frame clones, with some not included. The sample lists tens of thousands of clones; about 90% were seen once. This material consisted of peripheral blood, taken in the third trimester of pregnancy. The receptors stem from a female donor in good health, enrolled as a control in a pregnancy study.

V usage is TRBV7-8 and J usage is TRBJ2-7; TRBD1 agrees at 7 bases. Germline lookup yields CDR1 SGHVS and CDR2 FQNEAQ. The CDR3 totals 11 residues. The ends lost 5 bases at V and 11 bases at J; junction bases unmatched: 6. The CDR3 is CASSPDREKYF. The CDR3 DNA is TGTGCCAGCAGCCCAGACAGGGAGAAGTACTTC.

The CDR3 DNA reads as TGTGCCAGCAGTGTGGTCGGGCTAGCGGGAGGTTTAGAGACCCAGTACTTC. It specifies CASSVVGLAGGLETQYF. The chain is built from TRBV2 and TRBJ2-5; 11 nucleotides agree with TRBD2. J was trimmed by 4 bases and V by 4 bases; bases with no gene match: 11. Germline CDR1 is SNHLY and CDR2 is FYNNEI. This CDR3 spans 17 amino acids.

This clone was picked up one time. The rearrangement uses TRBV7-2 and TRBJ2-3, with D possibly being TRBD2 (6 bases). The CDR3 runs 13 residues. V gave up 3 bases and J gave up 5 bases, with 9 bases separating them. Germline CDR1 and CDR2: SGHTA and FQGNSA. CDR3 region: CASSFEAGDTQYF. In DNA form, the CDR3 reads TGTGCCAGCAGCTTCGAAGCGGGAGATACGCAGTATTTT. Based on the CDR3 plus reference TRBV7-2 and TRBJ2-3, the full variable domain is GAGVSQSPSNKVTEKGKDVELRCDPISGHTALYWYRQSLGQGLEFLIYFQGNSAPDKSGLPSDRFSAERTGGSVSTLTIQRTQQEDSAVYLCASSFEAGDTQYFGPGTRLTVL.

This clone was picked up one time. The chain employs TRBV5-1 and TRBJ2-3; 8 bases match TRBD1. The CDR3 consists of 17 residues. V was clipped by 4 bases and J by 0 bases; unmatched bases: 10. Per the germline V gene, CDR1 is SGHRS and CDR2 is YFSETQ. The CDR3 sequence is CASSPDRVLTSTDTQYF. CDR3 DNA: TGCGCCAGCAGCCCGGACAGGGTACTCACTAGCACAGATACGCAGTATTTT.

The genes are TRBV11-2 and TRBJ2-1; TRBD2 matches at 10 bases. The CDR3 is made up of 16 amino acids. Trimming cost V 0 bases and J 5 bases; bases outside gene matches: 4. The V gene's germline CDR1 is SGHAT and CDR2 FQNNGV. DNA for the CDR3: TGTGCCAGCAGCTTAGATGTCCTAGCGGGAGACAATGAGCAGTTCTTC. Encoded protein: CASSLDVLAGDNEQFF. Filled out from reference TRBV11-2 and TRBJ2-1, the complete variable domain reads EAGVAQSPRYKIIEKRQSVAFWCNPISGHATLYWYQQILGQGPKLLIQFQNNGVVDDSQLPKDRFSAERLKGVDSTLKIQPAKLEDSAVYLCASSLDVLAGDNEQFFGPGTRLTVL.